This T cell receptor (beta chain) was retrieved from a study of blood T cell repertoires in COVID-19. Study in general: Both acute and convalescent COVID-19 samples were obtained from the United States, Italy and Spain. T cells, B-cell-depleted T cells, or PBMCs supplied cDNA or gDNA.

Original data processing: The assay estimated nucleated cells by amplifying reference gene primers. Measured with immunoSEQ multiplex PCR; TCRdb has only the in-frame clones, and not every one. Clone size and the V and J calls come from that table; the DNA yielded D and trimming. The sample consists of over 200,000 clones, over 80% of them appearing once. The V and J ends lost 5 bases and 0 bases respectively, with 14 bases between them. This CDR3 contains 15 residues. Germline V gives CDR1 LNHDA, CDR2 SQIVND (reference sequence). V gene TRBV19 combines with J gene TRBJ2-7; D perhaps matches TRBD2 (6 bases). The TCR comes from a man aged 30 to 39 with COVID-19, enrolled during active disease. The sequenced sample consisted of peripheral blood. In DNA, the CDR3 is TGTGCCAGTAGTCCCCGGGGGACGGGCTCCTACGAGCAGTACTTC. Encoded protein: CASSPRGTGSYEQYF.